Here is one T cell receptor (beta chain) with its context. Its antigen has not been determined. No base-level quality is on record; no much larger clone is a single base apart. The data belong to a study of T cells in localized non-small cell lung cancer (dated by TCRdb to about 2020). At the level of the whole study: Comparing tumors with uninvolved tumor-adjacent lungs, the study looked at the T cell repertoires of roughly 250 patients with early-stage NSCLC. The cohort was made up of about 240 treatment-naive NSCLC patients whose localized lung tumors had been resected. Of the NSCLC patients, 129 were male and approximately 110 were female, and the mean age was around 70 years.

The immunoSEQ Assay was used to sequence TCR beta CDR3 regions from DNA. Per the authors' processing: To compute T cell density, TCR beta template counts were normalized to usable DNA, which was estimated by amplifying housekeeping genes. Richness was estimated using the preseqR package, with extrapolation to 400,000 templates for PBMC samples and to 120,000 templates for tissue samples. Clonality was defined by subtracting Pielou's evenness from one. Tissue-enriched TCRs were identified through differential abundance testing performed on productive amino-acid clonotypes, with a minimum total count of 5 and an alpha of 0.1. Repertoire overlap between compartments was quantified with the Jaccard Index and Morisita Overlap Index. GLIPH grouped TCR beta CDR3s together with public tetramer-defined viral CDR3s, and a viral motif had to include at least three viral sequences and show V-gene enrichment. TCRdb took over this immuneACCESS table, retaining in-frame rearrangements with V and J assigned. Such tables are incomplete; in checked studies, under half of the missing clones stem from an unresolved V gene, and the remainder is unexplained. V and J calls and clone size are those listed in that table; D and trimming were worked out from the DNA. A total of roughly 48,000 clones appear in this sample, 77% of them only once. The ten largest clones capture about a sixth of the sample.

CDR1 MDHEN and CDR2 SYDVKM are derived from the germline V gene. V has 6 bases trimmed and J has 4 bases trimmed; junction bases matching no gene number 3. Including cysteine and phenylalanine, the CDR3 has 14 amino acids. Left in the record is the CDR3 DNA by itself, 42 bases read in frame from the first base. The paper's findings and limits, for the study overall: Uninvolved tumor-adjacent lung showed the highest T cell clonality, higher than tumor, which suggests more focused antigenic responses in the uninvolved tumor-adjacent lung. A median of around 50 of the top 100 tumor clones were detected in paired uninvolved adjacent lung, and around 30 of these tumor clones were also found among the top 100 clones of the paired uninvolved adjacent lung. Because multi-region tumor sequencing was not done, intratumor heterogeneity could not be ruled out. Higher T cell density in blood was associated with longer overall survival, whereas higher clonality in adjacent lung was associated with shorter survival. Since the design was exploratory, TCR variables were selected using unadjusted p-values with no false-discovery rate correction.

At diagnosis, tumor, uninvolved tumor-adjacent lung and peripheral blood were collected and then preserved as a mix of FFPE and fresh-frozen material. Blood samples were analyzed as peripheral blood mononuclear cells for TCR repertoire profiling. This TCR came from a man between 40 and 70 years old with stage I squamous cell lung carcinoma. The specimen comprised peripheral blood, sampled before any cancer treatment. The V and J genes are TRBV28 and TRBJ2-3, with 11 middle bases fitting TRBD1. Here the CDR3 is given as CASRRGQGADTQYF. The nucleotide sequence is TGTGCCAGCAGACGGGGACAGGGGGCAGATACGCAGTATTTT.